These T cell receptor beta chains were read from a single sample in a study of blood T cell repertoires in COVID-19. Produced via immunoSEQ multiplex PCR; TCRdb's table is partial and in-frame only. The sample carries some 80,000 clones, roughly 85% recorded once. Material: peripheral blood. The receptor source for this set is a woman in her 70s with acute or convalescent COVID-19. Both conserved end residues are part of each CDR3. A D gene is named only where the DNA matches it firmly. Expanded clones are given a class, and other clones once, few, many or no size at all.

D gene	V gene	J gene	clone size	CDR3 DNA	CDR3 protein
NA	TRBV9	TRBJ2-5	NA	TGTGCCAGCAGCGTAGGCCCTGCCAGGGCTGAGACCCAGTACTTC	CASSVGPARAETQYF
NA	TRBV19	TRBJ2-6	NA	TGTGCCAGTAGTATAGATGTCAGCTCTGGGGCCAACGTCCTGACTTTC	CASSIDVSSGANVLTF
NA	TRBV2	TRBJ2-3	NA	TGTGCCAGCAATACCGCGGGATTGAGTATGCAGTATTTT	CASNTAGLSMQYF
NA	TRBV3-1/TRBV3-2	TRBJ1-2	NA	TGTGCCAGCAGCCAAGACGGACAGGGCTACACCTTC	CASSQDGQGYTF
NA	TRBV2	TRBJ1-6	once	TGTGCCAGCAGTGTACGTCAGGCCCTCCACTTT	CASSVRQALHF
TRBD1	TRBV27	TRBJ2-2	NA	TGTGCCACCGGAAACAGGGGGGCGAGCCAGGCCGGGGAGCTGTTTTTT	CATGNRGASQAGELFF
TRBD2	TRBV30	TRBJ2-5	NA	TGTGCCTGGAGCGGGGGACTAGCGGGAGGGCCCCGAGAGACCCAGTACTTC	CAWSGGLAGGPRETQYF
NA	TRBV5-5	TRBJ2-3	NA	TGTGCCAGCAGCTGGTTAGTGGTTGGCACAGATACGCAGTATTTT	CASSWLVVGTDTQYF
NA	TRBV19	TRBJ2-2	NA	TGTGCCAGCCTCCCGGGGAGCCGGAACACCGGGGAGCTGTTTTTT	CASLPGSRNTGELFF
TRBD2	TRBV5-1	TRBJ2-3	NA	TGCGCCAGCAGCTTTTCAGGACTAGCGGGAGTGGGGGCTAGCACAGATACGCAGTATTTT	CASSFSGLAGVGASTDTQYF
TRBD1	TRBV7-2	TRBJ2-1	NA	TGTGCCAGCAGCTTAGCCGGGACAGGGGGCTACAATGAGCAGTTCTTC	CASSLAGTGGYNEQFF
TRBD1	TRBV18	TRBJ1-2	NA	TGTGCCAGCTCACTCGGGACAGGGAGCGGCTACACCTTC	CASSLGTGSGYTF
TRBD2	TRBV7-8	TRBJ2-5	NA	TGTGCCAGCAGCTCGGGGACTAGCGGGAGTAGGGTAGGGACCCAGTACTTC	CASSSGTSGSRVGTQYF
TRBD1	TRBV12-3/TRBV12-4	TRBJ2-1	NA	TGTGCCAGCAGTGGGGACAGTAGAGAGCAGTTCTTC	CASSGDSREQFF
TRBD1	TRBV6-2/TRBV6-3	TRBJ1-5	few	TGTGCCAGCAGTTGGACGACAGGGGCCAAAAGTCAGCCCCAGCATTTT	CASSWTTGAKSQPQHF
NA	TRBV5-1	TRBJ1-1	NA	TGCGCCAGCAGCTTGGGAGGGTTGAACACTGAAGCTTTCTTT	CASSLGGLNTEAFF
NA	TRBV10-3	TRBJ1-1	NA	TGTGCCATCAGTGAGTCCCAGGTGCTGAACACTGAAGCTTTCTTT	CAISESQVLNTEAFF
NA	TRBV19	TRBJ1-2	NA	TGTGCCAGTAGTATAGATGACAGAATCCCCTATGGCTACACCTTC	CASSIDDRIPYGYTF
NA	TRBV7-9	TRBJ1-5	few	TGTGCCAGCAGCTTAGGACAGAGCAATCAGCCCCAGCATTTT	CASSLGQSNQPQHF
TRBD1	TRBV19	TRBJ2-2	few	TGTGCCAGTAGTAGAGACAGGGGTGGCGGGGAGCTGTTTTTT	CASSRDRGGGELFF
TRBD2	TRBV10-2	TRBJ2-7	few	TGCGCCAGCCGCGGGGGGCTCAGAGGCGAGCAGTACTTC	CASRGGLRGEQYF
TRBD1	TRBV7-2	TRBJ1-1	NA	TGTGCCAGCAGCTCGACAGGGGGATTAACTGAAGCTTTCTTT	CASSSTGGLTEAFF
TRBD1	TRBV6-1	TRBJ1-4	NA	TGTGCCAGCAGTGAAGGACAGGGAGGTAGTGAAAAACTGTTTTTT	CASSEGQGGSEKLFF
NA	TRBV11-2	TRBJ1-6	NA	TGTGCCAGCAGCTTAAGGAGGGCCCCGGGGTCACCCCTCCACTTT	CASSLRRAPGSPLHF
TRBD1	TRBV7-9	TRBJ1-2	NA	TGTGCCAGCAGCCGGGACAGAATCTATGGCTACACCTTC	CASSRDRIYGYTF
NA	TRBV19	TRBJ2-2	NA	TGTGCCAGTAGATACGGCCGGACAGAGCCATTGAACACCGGGGAGCTGTTTTTT	CASRYGRTEPLNTGELFF
NA	TRBV5-8	TRBJ1-6	NA	TGTGCCAGCAGCCCGAGGGAAATACAGGGAACTACCCTCCACTTT	CASSPREIQGTTLHF
NA	TRBV19	TRBJ2-5	NA	TGTGCCAGCCACCGGCTTGGTTCAGGGGAGACCCAGTACTTC	CASHRLGSGETQYF
TRBD1	TRBV6-1	TRBJ2-7	NA	TGTGCCAGCAGTGAAGTCGTGACAGGGTCTTACGAGCAGTACTTC	CASSEVVTGSYEQYF
NA	TRBV30	TRBJ2-2	NA	TGTGCCTGGAGTGCTAGTCGGGGTTGGCCCGGGGAGCTGTTTTTT	CAWSASRGWPGELFF
NA	TRBV18	TRBJ1-2	NA	TGTGCCAGCTCACCAGACCAGGCCAGTGGCTACACCTTC	CASSPDQASGYTF
TRBD1	TRBV2	TRBJ2-7	NA	TGTGCCAGCAGTGCGGACAGGGCGAATTTTGAAGAGCAGTACTTC	CASSADRANFEEQYF
TRBD1	TRBV20-1	TRBJ1-6	NA	TGCAGTGCTAGTAACCCAGGGGGCCATTCACCCCTCCACTTT	CSASNPGGHSPLHF
NA	TRBV7-9	TRBJ1-1	NA	TGTGCCAGCAGCCCACAACATGAAGCTTTCTTT	CASSPQHEAFF
NA	TRBV20-1	TRBJ1-1	NA	TGCAGTGCGGACTTGAACACTGAAGCTTTCTTT	CSADLNTEAFF
NA	TRBV2	TRBJ1-1	NA	TGTGCCAGCTCTGAGAGGTTTGAAGTGGCTTTCTTT	CASSERFEVAFF
TRBD1	TRBV29-1	TRBJ1-3	few	TGCAGCGTTGAAGGGGAACAGGGGTCTGGAAACACCATATATTTT	CSVEGEQGSGNTIYF
NA	TRBV27	TRBJ1-1	NA	TGTGCCAGCAGCCCGCGGACGGGGAAAAGGGTTGAGACTGAAGCTTTCTTT	CASSPRTGKRVETEAFF
NA	TRBV7-2	TRBJ1-5	NA	TGTGCCAGCAGCTTAACCCAGGGTCAGCCCCAGCATTTT	CASSLTQGQPQHF
NA	TRBV25-1	TRBJ2-1	NA	TGTGCCAGTGAACTAGGGCTCAATGAGCAGTTCTTC	CASELGLNEQFF
NA	TRBV2	TRBJ1-4	NA	TGTGCCAGCAGTGTCCGGACAGCAAATGAAAAACTGTTTTTT	CASSVRTANEKLFF
TRBD2	TRBV2	TRBJ2-1	once	TGTGCCAGCAGTGTATCTAGCGGATCCTACAATGAGCAGTTCTTC	CASSVSSGSYNEQFF
TRBD2	TRBV2	TRBJ2-7	NA	TGTGCCAGCCGGGGGAGGGCCTCCTACGAGCAGTACTTC	CASRGRASYEQYF
NA	TRBV27	TRBJ1-2	NA	TGTGCCAGCAGTTTAAGGGGCATGAGTGGCTACACCTTC	CASSLRGMSGYTF
NA	TRBV3-1/TRBV3-2	TRBJ1-1	NA	TGTGCCAGCAGCTCCCATTACAGGCGGGGGAACACTGAAGCTTTCTTT	CASSSHYRRGNTEAFF
TRBD1	TRBV30	TRBJ1-2	NA	TGTGCCTGGAGTGTAAGTCCCAGAAGTACAGGGGGCTATGGCTACACCTTC	CAWSVSPRSTGGYGYTF
TRBD2	TRBV9	TRBJ2-3	once	TGTGCCAGCAACCCGGGGGGTTATCGCACAGATACGCAGTATTTT	CASNPGGYRTDTQYF
NA	TRBV6-5	TRBJ1-1	NA	TGTGCCAGCAGGGGAGGGGGTTTCACTGAAGCTTTCTTT	CASRGGGFTEAFF